This T cell receptor beta chain originates from a study of blood T cells in healthy people across ages. This clonotype has ten or more counts. Its target is not known. It was with a sample-barcoded 5' primer and a J-beta primer mix that a second PCR of roughly 7 to 12 cycles was run. All cDNA molecules were each tagged by a template-switch adaptor with 12 random nucleotides. From the 5' RACE reads, TCRdb called clonotypes with MiXCR, one entry per CDR3 protein. The sample gives 550,000 to 800,000 distinct CDR3 sequences, around 20% of which show up once; 3.6% is in the top ten. V dropped 6 bases and J dropped 6; count of bases not matched to a gene: 10. This CDR3 comprises 14 residues. CDR1 and CDR2 from the germline V gene are MNHEY and SVGAGI. General study points: No conclusive comparison of naive versus antigen-experienced cells was possible with unsorted PBMCs. Observed TCR beta diversity showed a strong correlation with the percentage of naive T cells as measured by flow cytometry.

The specimen sequenced was blood. The clonotype was recovered from a man in his 70s in good health. The chain is built from TRBV6-5 and TRBJ2-7, with TRBD1 matching 8 bases. The CDR3 DNA is TGTGCCAGCAGCCCCGCAGGGGGCTGGACCGAGCAGTACTTC. This sequence encodes CASSPAGGWTEQYF.